This T cell receptor beta chain was obtained from a study of T cell clonotyping in hematopoietic cell transplantation. J gave up 3 bases and V 4 bases, and 9 bases lay outside the gene matches. This CDR3 is 18 amino acids long. CDR1 and CDR2 from the germline V gene are SGHRS and YFSETQ. Method: immunoSEQ multiplex PCR; TCRdb's copy keeps in-frame clones and lacks some. The table has 10,000 to 15,000 clones, approximately 65% seen once; the top ten hold approximately 15%. V and J are TRBV5-1 and TRBJ1-6; 11 bases are shared with TRBD1. The source was peripheral blood mononuclear cells, collected 180 days after allogeneic stem cell transplant. The sequence was collected from a male patient aged 55 to 69 who had an allogeneic stem cell transplant from an unrelated donor, so the T cells may come from the graft donor. Some clones in this sample may be carry-over from other donors' samples. Here the CDR3 DNA reads TGCGCCAGCAGCCCGGGACAGGGGGTCGGAGGCTATAATTCACCCCTCCACTTT. Protein product: CASSPGQGVGGYNSPLHF.